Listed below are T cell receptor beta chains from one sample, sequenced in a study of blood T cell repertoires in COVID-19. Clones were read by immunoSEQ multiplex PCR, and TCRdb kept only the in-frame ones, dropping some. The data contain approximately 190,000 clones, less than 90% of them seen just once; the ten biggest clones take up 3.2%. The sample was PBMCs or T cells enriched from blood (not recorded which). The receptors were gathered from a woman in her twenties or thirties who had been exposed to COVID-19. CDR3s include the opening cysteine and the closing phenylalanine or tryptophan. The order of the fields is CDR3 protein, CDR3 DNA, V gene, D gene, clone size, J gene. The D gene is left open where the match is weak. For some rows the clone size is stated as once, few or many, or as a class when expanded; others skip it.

CDR3 protein: CASRRQGEGEKLFF
CDR3 DNA: TGTGCCAGCAGGAGACAGGGGGAAGGAGAAAAACTGTTTTTT
V gene: TRBV6-5
D gene: TRBD1
clone size: .
J gene: TRBJ1-4

CDR3 protein: CSVRPGFRSYEQYF
CDR3 DNA: TGCAGCGTACGACCGGGATTTCGATCCTACGAGCAGTACTTC
V gene: TRBV29-1
D gene: .
clone size: .
J gene: TRBJ2-7

CDR3 protein: CASSLPGTNEKLFF
CDR3 DNA: TGTGCCAGCAGCTTACCGGGGACAAATGAAAAACTGTTTTTT
V gene: TRBV11-2
D gene: .
clone size: .
J gene: TRBJ1-4

CDR3 protein: CASSLTGDRNSPLHF
CDR3 DNA: TGTGCCAGCAGCTTAACCGGGGATCGAAATTCACCCCTCCACTTT
V gene: TRBV7-2
D gene: .
clone size: .
J gene: TRBJ1-6

CDR3 protein: CASRGLYNEQFF
CDR3 DNA: TGTGCCAGCAGGGGGCTCTACAATGAGCAGTTCTTC
V gene: TRBV2
D gene: .
clone size: .
J gene: TRBJ2-1

CDR3 protein: CASSSSRGARYGYTF
CDR3 DNA: TGTGCCAGCAGCTCGTCCCGGGGGGCACGATATGGCTACACCTTC
V gene: TRBV9
D gene: .
clone size: .
J gene: TRBJ1-2

CDR3 protein: CATSGGDKGRETQYF
CDR3 DNA: TGTGCCACCAGCGGAGGGGACAAGGGAAGGGAGACCCAGTACTTC
V gene: TRBV15
D gene: .
clone size: .
J gene: TRBJ2-5

CDR3 protein: CASSALKHSTLSYEQYF
CDR3 DNA: TGTGCCAGCAGCGCGCTAAAGCACAGCACCTTATCCTACGAGCAGTACTTC
V gene: TRBV7-8
D gene: .
clone size: .
J gene: TRBJ2-7

CDR3 protein: CASSYGTRGTSYEQYF
CDR3 DNA: TGTGCCAGCAGTTACGGGACTAGGGGAACCTCCTACGAGCAGTACTTC
V gene: TRBV6-5
D gene: TRBD2
clone size: .
J gene: TRBJ2-7

CDR3 protein: CAWRGGQRLSTDTQYF
CDR3 DNA: TGTGCCTGGAGGGGGGGTCAGAGATTAAGCACAGATACGCAGTATTTT
V gene: TRBV30
D gene: .
clone size: .
J gene: TRBJ2-3

CDR3 protein: CASSEETGELFF
CDR3 DNA: TGTGCCAGCAGTGAGGAGACCGGGGAGCTGTTTTTT
V gene: TRBV6-4
D gene: .
clone size: .
J gene: TRBJ2-2

CDR3 protein: CASSFRGPGTGELFF
CDR3 DNA: TGTGCCAGCAGCTTCAGGGGGCCTGGCACCGGGGAGCTGTTTTTT
V gene: TRBV7-2
D gene: TRBD1
clone size: once
J gene: TRBJ2-2

CDR3 protein: CASSQTPGTHTGELFF
CDR3 DNA: TGTGCCAGCAGCCAAACCCCCGGGACACACACCGGGGAGCTGTTTTTT
V gene: TRBV3-1/TRBV3-2
D gene: .
clone size: .
J gene: TRBJ2-2

CDR3 protein: CASSFGFGATEAFF
CDR3 DNA: TGTGCCAGCAGCTTTGGTTTTGGGGCCACTGAAGCTTTCTTT
V gene: TRBV7-2
D gene: .
clone size: .
J gene: TRBJ1-1

CDR3 protein: CAISGETGSGSGNTIYF
CDR3 DNA: TGTGCCATCAGTGGTGAGACAGGATCAGGCTCTGGAAACACCATATATTTT
V gene: TRBV10-3
D gene: .
clone size: .
J gene: TRBJ1-3

CDR3 protein: CASSLGDRGLYSNQPQHF
CDR3 DNA: TGTGCCAGCAGCTTAGGGGACAGGGGGCTGTATAGCAATCAGCCCCAGCATTTT
V gene: TRBV7-9
D gene: TRBD1
clone size: .
J gene: TRBJ1-5

CDR3 protein: CASSPAREGYEQYF
CDR3 DNA: TGTGCCAGCAGCCCGGCGAGGGAAGGCTACGAGCAGTACTTC
V gene: TRBV5-4
D gene: .
clone size: .
J gene: TRBJ2-7

CDR3 protein: CASSSGTGNLDTEAFF
CDR3 DNA: TGTGCCAGCAGCTCCGGGACAGGGAATTTGGACACTGAAGCTTTCTTT
V gene: TRBV13
D gene: TRBD1
clone size: .
J gene: TRBJ1-1

CDR3 protein: CASSYSSLRSSYEQYF
CDR3 DNA: TGTGCCAGCAGTTACTCGTCACTAAGAAGCTCCTACGAGCAGTACTTC
V gene: TRBV6-5
D gene: .
clone size: once
J gene: TRBJ2-7

CDR3 protein: CASGVKRGLEKLFF
CDR3 DNA: TGTGCCAGCGGAGTGAAAAGGGGGCTCGAAAAACTGTTTTTT
V gene: TRBV7-9
D gene: TRBD1
clone size: .
J gene: TRBJ1-4

CDR3 protein: CASMPTGWVTEAFF
CDR3 DNA: TGTGCCAGCATGCCGACAGGCTGGGTCACTGAAGCTTTCTTT
V gene: TRBV6-5
D gene: .
clone size: once
J gene: TRBJ1-1

CDR3 protein: CASSSGNTEAFF
CDR3 DNA: TGTGCCAGCAGTTCAGGGAACACTGAAGCTTTCTTT
V gene: TRBV6-5
D gene: .
clone size: .
J gene: TRBJ1-1